The 3 T cell receptor beta chains given below trace back to one sample, sequenced in a study of molecular identifiers for immune sequencing clone quantification. MiXCR was run by TCRdb on the PCR reads, yielding one entry per CDR3 protein. The sample shows about 320,000 distinct CDR3 sequences, under 25% of them seen only once. The source material was naive CD8+ T cells from blood, with Jurkat cell RNA spiked in. Subset specified: FACS-sorted CD8+CD4-CCR7+CD45RA+ naive T cells. All receptors come from a human donor in good health. Some libraries in this study had Jurkat cell RNA spiked in.

This clonotype was picked up many times. The chain has TRBV12-3 or TRBV12-4 and TRBJ1-5, with D possibly matching TRBD1 (5 bases). Trimming removed 1 base at V and 0 bases at J, with 13 bases between. This CDR3 contains 17 residues. The CDR3 sequence: CASSLGGGRISNQPQHF. The DNA of the CDR3 is TGTGCCAGCAGTTTAGGTGGGGGACGGATTAGCAATCAGCCCCAGCATTTT.

The CDR3 DNA sequence: TGCGCCAGCAGCCAAGGGACAGCTCTAACCTACGAGCAGTACTTC. Protein sequence: CASSQGTALTYEQYF. The rearrangement links TRBV4-1 to TRBJ2-7; possible D gene TRBD1, 6 bases. The CDR3 covers 15 residues. Per the germline V gene, CDR1 is MGHRA and CDR2 is YSYEKL. V lost 1 base to trimming and J lost 2 bases, with 12 bases between them.

The rearrangement uses TRBV29-1 and TRBJ1-3, with no clear D. The V gene's germline CDR1 is SQVTM and CDR2 ANQGSEA. The CDR3 runs to 13 residues. The V end was cut by 4 bases, the J end by 7 bases, with 14 bases between. CDR3 DNA sequence: TGCAGCGTTGTTAAGGGAGATTTCAACACCATATATTTT. Translation: CSVVKGDFNTIYF.